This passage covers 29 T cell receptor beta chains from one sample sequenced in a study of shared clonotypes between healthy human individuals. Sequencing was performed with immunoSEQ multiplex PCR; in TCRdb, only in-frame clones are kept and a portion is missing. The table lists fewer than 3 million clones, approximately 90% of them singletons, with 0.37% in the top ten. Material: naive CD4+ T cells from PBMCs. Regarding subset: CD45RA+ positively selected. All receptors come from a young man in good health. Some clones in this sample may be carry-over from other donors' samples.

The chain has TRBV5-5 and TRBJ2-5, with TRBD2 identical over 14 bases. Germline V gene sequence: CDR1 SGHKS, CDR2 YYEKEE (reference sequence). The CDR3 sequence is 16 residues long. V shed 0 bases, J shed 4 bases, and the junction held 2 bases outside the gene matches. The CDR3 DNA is TGTGCCAGCAGCTTGGGACTAGCGGGAGGGGGAGAGACCCAGTACTTC. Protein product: CASSLGLAGGGETQYF.

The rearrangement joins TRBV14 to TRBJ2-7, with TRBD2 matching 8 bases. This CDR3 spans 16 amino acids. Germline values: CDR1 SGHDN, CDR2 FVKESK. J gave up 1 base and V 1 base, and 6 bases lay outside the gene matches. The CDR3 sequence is CASSQVGGRISYEQYF. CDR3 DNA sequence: TGTGCCAGCAGCCAAGTTGGCGGGAGGATATCCTACGAGCAGTACTTC.

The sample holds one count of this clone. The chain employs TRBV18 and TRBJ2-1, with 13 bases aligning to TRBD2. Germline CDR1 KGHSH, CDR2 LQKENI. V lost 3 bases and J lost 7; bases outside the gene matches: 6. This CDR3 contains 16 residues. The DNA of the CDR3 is TGTGCCAGCTCACCCGGACTAGCGGGAGCGGGTAATGAGCAGTTCTTC. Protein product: CASSPGLAGAGNEQFF.

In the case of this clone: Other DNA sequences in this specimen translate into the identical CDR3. This chain's CDR3 is CASSLGGGLNNEQFF. Written as DNA, the CDR3 is TGCGCCAGCAGCCTGGGAGGCGGGTTAAACAATGAGCAGTTCTTC. The chain combines TRBV5-1 with TRBJ2-1; a weak D match, TRBD2 (6 bases). Per the germline V gene, CDR1 is SGHRS and CDR2 is YFSETQ. The V end was cut by 4 bases, the J end by 5 bases, with 16 bases between. The CDR3 runs to 15 residues.

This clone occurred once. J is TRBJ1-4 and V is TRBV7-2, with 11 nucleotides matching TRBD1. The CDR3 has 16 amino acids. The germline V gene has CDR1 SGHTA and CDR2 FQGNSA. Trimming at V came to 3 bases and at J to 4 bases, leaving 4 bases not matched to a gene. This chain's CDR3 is CASSFGTGGHNEKLFF. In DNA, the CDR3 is TGTGCCAGCAGCTTCGGGACAGGGGGTCATAATGAAAAACTGTTTTTT.

The DNA of the CDR3 is TGTGCCAGCAGTTTATCGGTTCGGGCAGGCCCGGATGAGACCCAGTACTTC. It specifies CASSLSVRAGPDETQYF. The rearrangement uses TRBV27 and TRBJ2-5, with D uncertain. Germline V CDR1 and CDR2: MNHEY, SMNVEV (reference sequence). Trimming took 0 bases from V and 5 from J, leaving 19 bases between them. The CDR3 runs to 17 residues.

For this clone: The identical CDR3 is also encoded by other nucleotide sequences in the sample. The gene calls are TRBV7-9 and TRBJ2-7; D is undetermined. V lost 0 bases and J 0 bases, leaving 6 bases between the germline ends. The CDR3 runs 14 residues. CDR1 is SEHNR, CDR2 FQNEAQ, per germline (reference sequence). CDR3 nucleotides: TGTGCCAGCAGCTTAGCGAGGAGCTCCTACGAGCAGTACTTC. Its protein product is CASSLARSSYEQYF. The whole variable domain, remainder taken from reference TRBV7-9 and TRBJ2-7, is DTGVSQNPRHKITKRGQNVTFRCDPISEHNRLYWYRQTLGQGPEFLTYFQNEAQLEKSRLLSDRFSAERPKGSFSTLEIQRTEQGDSAMYLCASSLARSSYEQYFGPGTRLTVT.

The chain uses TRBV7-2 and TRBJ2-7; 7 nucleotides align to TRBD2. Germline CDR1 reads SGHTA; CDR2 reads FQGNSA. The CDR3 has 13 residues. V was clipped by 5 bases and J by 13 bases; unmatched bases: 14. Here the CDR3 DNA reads TGTGCCAGCAGCATCCGGGAGGATAGTAGACACTACTTC. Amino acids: CASSIREDSRHYF. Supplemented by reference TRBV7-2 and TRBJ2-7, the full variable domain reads GAGVSQSPSNKVTEKGKDVELRCDPISGHTALYWYRQSLGQGLEFLIYFQGNSAPDKSGLPSDRFSAERTGGSVSTLTIQRTQQEDSAVYLCASSIREDSRHYFGPGTRLTVT.

The CDR3 spells CASSQEKGGNTIYF. The CDR3 DNA follows: TGCGCCAGCAGCCAAGAGAAGGGGGGAAACACCATATATTTT. This chain uses TRBV4-3 with TRBJ1-3, with TRBD1 as a possible D gene (5 bases). Germline-derived CDR1 and CDR2 are LGHNA and YSLEER. V lost 0 bases to trimming and J lost 4 bases, with 7 bases between them. The length of the CDR3 is 14 residues.

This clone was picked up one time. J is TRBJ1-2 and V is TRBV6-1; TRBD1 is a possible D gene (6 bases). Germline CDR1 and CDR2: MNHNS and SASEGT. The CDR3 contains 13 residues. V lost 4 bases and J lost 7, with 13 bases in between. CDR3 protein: CASSVRDIRGYTF. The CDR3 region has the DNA TGTGCCAGCAGTGTGAGGGACATTCGTGGCTACACCTTC.

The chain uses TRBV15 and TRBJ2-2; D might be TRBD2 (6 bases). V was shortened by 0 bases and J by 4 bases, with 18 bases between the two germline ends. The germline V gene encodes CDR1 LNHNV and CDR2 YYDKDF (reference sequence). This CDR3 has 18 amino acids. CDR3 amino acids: CATSREGRWVGSTGELFF. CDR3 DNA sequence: TGTGCCACCAGCAGAGAGGGGAGGTGGGTAGGAAGCACCGGGGAGCTGTTTTTT. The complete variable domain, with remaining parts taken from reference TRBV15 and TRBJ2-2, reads DAMVIQNPRYQVTQFGKPVTLSCSQTLNHNVMYWYQQKSSQAPKLLFHYYDKDFNNEADTPDNFQSRRPNTSFCFLDIRSPGLGDTAMYLCATSREGRWVGSTGELFFGEGSRLTVL.

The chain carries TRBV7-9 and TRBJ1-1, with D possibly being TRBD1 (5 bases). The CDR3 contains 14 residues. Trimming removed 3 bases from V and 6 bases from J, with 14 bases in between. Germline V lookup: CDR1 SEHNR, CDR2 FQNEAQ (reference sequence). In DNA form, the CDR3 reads TGTGCCAGCAGCTTCGGGACGGGGAGCCCTGAAGCTTTCTTT. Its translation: CASSFGTGSPEAFF.

The CDR3 protein is CASSSGVVVIFNYGYTF. The DNA of the CDR3 is TGTGCCAGCAGTTCAGGGGTGGTAGTCATTTTTAACTATGGCTACACCTTC. V usage is TRBV28 and J usage is TRBJ1-2; D possibly corresponds to TRBD1 (6 bases). Germline CDR1 and CDR2: MDHEN and SYDVKM. This CDR3 spans 17 amino acids. V dropped 4 bases and J dropped 1 base, with 19 bases sitting between them.

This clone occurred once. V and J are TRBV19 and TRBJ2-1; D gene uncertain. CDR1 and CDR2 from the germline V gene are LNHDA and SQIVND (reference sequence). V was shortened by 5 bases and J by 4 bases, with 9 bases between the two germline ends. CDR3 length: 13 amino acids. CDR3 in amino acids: CASSHPAYNEQFF. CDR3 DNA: TGTGCCAGTAGTCACCCCGCTTACAATGAGCAGTTCTTC.

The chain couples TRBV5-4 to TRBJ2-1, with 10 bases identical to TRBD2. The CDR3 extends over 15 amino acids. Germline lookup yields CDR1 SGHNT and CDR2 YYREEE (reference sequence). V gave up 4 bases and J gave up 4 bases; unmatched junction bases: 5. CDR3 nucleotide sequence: TGTGCCAGCAGCCCGGGACTAGCGAAATACAATGAGCAGTTCTTC. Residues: CASSPGLAKYNEQFF.

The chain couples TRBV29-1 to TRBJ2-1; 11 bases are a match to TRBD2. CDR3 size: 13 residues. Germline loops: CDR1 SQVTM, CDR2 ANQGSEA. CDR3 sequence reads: CSITGLAANEQFF. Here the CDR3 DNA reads TGCAGTATTACGGGACTAGCGGCCAATGAGCAGTTCTTC.

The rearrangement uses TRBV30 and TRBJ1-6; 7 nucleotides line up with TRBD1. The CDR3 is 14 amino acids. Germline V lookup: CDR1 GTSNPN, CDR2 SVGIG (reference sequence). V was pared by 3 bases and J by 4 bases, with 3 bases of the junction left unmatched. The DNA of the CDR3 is TGTGCCTGGAGCAAACAGGGGTATAATTCACCCCTCCACTTT. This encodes CAWSKQGYNSPLHF. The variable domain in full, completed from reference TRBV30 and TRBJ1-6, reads SQTIHQWPATLVQPVGSPLSLECTVEGTSNPNLYWYRQAAGRGLQLLFYSVGIGQISSEVPQNLSASRPQDRQFILSSKKLLLSDSGFYLCAWSKQGYNSPLHFGNGTRLTVT.

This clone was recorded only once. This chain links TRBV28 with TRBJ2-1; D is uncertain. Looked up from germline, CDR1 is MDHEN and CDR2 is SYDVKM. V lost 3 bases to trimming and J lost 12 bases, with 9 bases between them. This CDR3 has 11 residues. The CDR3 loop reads CASSLTLGQFF. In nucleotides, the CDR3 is TGTGCCAGCAGTTTGACGCTAGGGCAGTTCTTC.

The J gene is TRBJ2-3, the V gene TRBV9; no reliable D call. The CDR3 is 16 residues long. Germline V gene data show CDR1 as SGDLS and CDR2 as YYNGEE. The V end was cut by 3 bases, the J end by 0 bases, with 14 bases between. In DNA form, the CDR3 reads TGTGCCAGCAGCGCCCTCCCAGAGGAGAGCACAGATACGCAGTATTTT. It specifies CASSALPEESTDTQYF.

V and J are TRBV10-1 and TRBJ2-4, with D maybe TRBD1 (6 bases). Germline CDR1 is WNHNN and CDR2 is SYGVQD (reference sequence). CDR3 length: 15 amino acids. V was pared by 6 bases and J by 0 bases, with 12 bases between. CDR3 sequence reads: CASRNRAIAKNIQYF. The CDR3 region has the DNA TGCGCCAGCAGGAACAGGGCCATAGCCAAAAACATTCAGTACTTC.

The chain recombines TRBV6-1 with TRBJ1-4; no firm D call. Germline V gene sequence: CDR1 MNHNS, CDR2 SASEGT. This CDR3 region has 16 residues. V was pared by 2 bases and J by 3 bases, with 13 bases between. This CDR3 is CASSETYGFPNEKLFF. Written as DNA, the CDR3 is TGTGCCAGCAGTGAAACTTATGGGTTCCCTAATGAAAAACTGTTTTTT.

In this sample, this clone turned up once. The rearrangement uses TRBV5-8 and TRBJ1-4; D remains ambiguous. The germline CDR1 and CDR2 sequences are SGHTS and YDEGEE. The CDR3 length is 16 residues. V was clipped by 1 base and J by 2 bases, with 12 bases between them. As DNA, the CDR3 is TGTGCCAGCAGCTTGTACCTGGGAACCACTAATGAAAAACTGTTTTTT. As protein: CASSLYLGTTNEKLFF.

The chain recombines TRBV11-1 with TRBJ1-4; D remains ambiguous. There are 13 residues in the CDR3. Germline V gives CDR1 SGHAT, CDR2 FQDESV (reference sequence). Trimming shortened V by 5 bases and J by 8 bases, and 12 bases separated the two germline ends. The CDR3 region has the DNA TGTGCCAGCAGCCCCCGGTTTGGAGAAAAACTGTTTTTT. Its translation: CASSPRFGEKLFF.

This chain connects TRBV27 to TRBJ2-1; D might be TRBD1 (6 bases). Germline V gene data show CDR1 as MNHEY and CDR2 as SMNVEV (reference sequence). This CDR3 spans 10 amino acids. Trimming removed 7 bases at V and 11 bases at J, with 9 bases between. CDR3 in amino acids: CASIGTKQFF. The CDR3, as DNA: TGTGCCAGCATCGGGACAAAGCAGTTCTTC.

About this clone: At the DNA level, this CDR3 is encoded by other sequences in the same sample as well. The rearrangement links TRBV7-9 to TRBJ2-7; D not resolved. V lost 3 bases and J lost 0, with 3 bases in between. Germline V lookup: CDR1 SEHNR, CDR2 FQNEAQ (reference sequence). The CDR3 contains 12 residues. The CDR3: CASSFSSYEQYF. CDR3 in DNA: TGTGCCAGCAGCTTCAGCTCCTACGAGCAGTACTTC.

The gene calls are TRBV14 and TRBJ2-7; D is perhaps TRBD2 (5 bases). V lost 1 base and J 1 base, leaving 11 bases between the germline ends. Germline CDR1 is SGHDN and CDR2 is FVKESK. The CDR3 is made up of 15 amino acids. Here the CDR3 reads CASSQVKRPSYEQYF. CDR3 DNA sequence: TGTGCCAGCAGCCAAGTTAAGCGGCCTTCCTACGAGCAGTACTTC.

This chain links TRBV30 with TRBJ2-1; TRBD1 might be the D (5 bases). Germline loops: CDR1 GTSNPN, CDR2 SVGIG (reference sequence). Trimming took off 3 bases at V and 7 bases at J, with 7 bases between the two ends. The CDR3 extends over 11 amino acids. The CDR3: CAWRTENEQFF. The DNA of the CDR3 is TGTGCCTGGAGGACAGAAAATGAGCAGTTCTTC.

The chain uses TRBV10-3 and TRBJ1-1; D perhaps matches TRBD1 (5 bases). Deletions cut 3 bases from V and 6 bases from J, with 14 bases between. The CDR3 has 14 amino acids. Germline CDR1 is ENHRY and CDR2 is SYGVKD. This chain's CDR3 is CAISDHQGVAEAFF. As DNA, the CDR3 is TGTGCCATCAGTGACCACCAGGGTGTCGCTGAAGCTTTCTTT.

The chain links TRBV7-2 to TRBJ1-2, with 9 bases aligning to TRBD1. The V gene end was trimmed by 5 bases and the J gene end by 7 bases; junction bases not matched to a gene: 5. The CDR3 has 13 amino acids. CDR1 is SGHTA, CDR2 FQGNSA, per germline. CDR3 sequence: CASSGKTGGGYTF. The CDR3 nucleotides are TGTGCCAGCAGCGGGAAGACAGGGGGTGGCTACACCTTC.